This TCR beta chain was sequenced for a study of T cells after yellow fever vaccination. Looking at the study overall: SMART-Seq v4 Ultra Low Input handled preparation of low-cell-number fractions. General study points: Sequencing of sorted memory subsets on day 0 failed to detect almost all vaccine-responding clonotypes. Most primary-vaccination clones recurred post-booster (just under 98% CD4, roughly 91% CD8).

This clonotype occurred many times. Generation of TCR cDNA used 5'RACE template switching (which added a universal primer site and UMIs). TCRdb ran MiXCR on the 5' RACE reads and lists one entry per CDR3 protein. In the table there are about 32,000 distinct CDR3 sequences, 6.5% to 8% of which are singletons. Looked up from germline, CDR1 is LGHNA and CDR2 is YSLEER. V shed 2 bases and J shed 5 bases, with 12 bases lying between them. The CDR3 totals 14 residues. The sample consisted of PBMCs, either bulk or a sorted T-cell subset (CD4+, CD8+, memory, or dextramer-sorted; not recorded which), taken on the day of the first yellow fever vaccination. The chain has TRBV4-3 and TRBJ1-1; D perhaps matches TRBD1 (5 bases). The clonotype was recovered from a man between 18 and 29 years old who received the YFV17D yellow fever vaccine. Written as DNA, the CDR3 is TGCGCCAGCAGCCAATGGGGCCTGGGGACTGAAGCTTTCTTT. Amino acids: CASSQWGLGTEAFF.